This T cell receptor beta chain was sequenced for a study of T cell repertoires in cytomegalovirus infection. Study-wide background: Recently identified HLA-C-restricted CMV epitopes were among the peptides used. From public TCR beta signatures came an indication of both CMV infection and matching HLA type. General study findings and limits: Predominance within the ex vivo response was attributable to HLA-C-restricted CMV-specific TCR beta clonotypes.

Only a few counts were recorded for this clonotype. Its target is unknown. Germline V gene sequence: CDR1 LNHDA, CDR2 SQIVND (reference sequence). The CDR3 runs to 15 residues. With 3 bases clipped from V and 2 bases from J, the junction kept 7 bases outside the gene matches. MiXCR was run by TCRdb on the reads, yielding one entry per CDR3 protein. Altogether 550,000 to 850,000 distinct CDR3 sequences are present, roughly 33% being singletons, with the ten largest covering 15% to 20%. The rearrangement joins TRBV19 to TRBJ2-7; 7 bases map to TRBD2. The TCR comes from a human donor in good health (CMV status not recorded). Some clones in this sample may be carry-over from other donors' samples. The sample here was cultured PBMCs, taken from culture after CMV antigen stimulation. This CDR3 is CASSIAGRPPYEQYF. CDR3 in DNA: TGTGCCAGTAGTATTGCCGGGAGGCCCCCCTACGAGCAGTACTTC.